What follows are 20 T cell receptor beta chains derived from one specimen sequenced in a study of regulatory T cells in long-lasting Graves disease. Documented time point: newly diagnosed GD, antithyroid drugs for less than 3 months. TCR sequences were obtained from RNA taken from PBMCs. Library construction for TCR beta used iRepertoire HTBI primers and Arm-PCR of CDR3 regions. Each CDR3 protein gets one entry after TCRdb re-called the multiplex PCR reads with MiXCR. The sample has a few hundred thousand distinct CDR3 sequences; approximately 16% are singletons. The data also belong to a second study, concerning T cells in Graves' hyperthyroidism and ophthalmopathy.

The starting material was peripheral blood mononuclear cells (PBMCs), obtained at new diagnosis, from a patient treated with antithyroid drugs. These receptors were taken from a man in his forties with Graves disease.

The chain couples TRBV6-2 or TRBV6-3 to TRBJ1-6; perhaps TRBD1 as D (6 bases). The CDR3 is made up of 14 amino acids. Trimming took off 6 bases at V and 9 bases at J, with 15 bases between the two ends. In germline, CDR1 is MNHEY, CDR2 SVGEGT. CDR3 nucleotides: TGTGCCAGCAGCCAACAGGGTTTTAGTTCACCCCTCCACTTT. It translates to CASSQQGFSSPLHF.

This clonotype occurred a few times. This chain connects TRBV20-1 to TRBJ2-1; 8 nucleotides align to TRBD2. The V gene's germline CDR1 is DFQATT and CDR2 SNEGSKA (reference sequence). The CDR3 is 18 amino acids. V lost 2 bases and J lost 3; bases outside the gene matches: 15. CDR3 DNA sequence: TGCAGTGCTAGACCCCGACTCCATCCTAGCGGGCTCTACAATGAGCAGTTCTTC. Residues: CSARPRLHPSGLYNEQFF.

This clonotype has more than one count but fewer than ten. The V and J genes are TRBV28 and TRBJ2-5, with TRBD2 matching 7 bases. From germline, CDR1 is MDHEN and CDR2 SYDVKM. The ends lost 7 bases at V and 9 bases at J; junction bases unmatched: 8. The CDR3 contains 12 residues. Here the CDR3 DNA reads TGTGCCAGCACCACAAGCGGGGCGTCCCAGTACTTC. It is translated as CASTTSGASQYF.

Many counts were recorded for this clonotype. The gene calls are TRBV28 and TRBJ1-2, with a weak D call TRBD1 (6 bases). The V gene lost 3 bases and the J gene lost 5 bases, with 25 bases spanning the gap. From germline, CDR1 is MDHEN and CDR2 SYDVKM. The CDR3 runs to 18 residues. The CDR3 DNA sequence: TGTGCCAGCAGTTTTGGGGGGACAAGGCGGAAAACAGCATATGGCTACACCTTC. This translates into CASSFGGTRRKTAYGYTF.

This clonotype has ten or more counts. Here the CDR3 reads CASSPSLGYTEAFF. Here the CDR3 DNA reads TGTGCCAGCAGCCCCTCCTTAGGGTACACTGAAGCTTTCTTT. The chain recombines TRBV2 with TRBJ1-1; D is undetermined. V gave up 6 bases and J gave up 3 bases, with 14 bases separating them. There are 14 residues in the CDR3. Germline CDR1 is SNHLY and CDR2 is FYNNEI.

The chain recombines TRBV7-2 with TRBJ2-6, with D tentatively TRBD2 (6 bases). Trimming cost V 5 bases and J 0 bases, with 14 bases left between them. Looked up from germline, CDR1 is SGHTA and CDR2 is FQGNSA. The CDR3 extends over 17 amino acids. This CDR3 reads CASSRGSGYSGANVLTF. In DNA, the CDR3 is TGTGCCAGCAGCCGGGGGTCGGGATACTCTGGGGCCAACGTCCTGACTTTC.

This clonotype was detected ten times or more. This rearrangement joins TRBV2 to TRBJ1-5; D unresolved. CDR3 length: 14 amino acids. Trimming stripped 7 bases from V and 9 bases from J, with 19 bases between. Germline V gene lookup returns CDR1 SNHLY and CDR2 FYNNEI. The DNA for the CDR3 is TGTGCCAGCACTCGACAAGCGGCGGGTTCGCCCCAGCATTTT. Residues: CASTRQAAGSPQHF.

This clonotype appeared many times. The chain is built from TRBV20-1 and TRBJ2-7; TRBD2 agrees at 12 bases. The CDR3 consists of 13 residues. The trim removed 7 bases at V and 2 bases at J, leaving 3 bases unmatched. The germline gives CDR1 DFQATT, CDR2 SNEGSKA (reference sequence). CDR3 amino acids: CSGLAGDTYEQYF. DNA for the CDR3: TGCAGTGGACTAGCGGGGGATACCTACGAGCAGTACTTC.

This clonotype has a single count. V is TRBV30 and J is TRBJ1-1, with TRBD1 identical over 7 bases. This CDR3 is 12 amino acids long. Unmatched junction bases numbered 7, after V lost 8 bases and J lost 4 bases. Germline lookup yields CDR1 GTSNPN and CDR2 SVGIG (reference sequence). The CDR3 spells CAGGRDSTEAFF. For the CDR3, the DNA is TGTGCCGGAGGCAGGGACAGCACTGAAGCTTTCTTT.

This clonotype was picked up many times. The rearrangement uses TRBV18 and TRBJ1-1, with D possibly matching TRBD1 (5 bases). Per the germline V gene, CDR1 is KGHSH and CDR2 is LQKENI. Trimming removed 5 bases at V and 3 bases at J, with 16 bases between. This CDR3 is built from 15 residues. In DNA form, the CDR3 reads TGTGCCAGCTCAGCAAATATTGACAGCCACACTGAAGCTTTCTTT. It codes for CASSANIDSHTEAFF.

The sample holds many counts of this clonotype. The chain joins TRBV11-2 to TRBJ2-7; possible D gene TRBD2, 6 bases. V shed 2 bases and J shed 3 bases, with 14 bases lying between them. The CDR3 loop spans 15 amino acids. The germline V gene encodes CDR1 SGHAT and CDR2 FQNNGV. The CDR3, as DNA: TGTGCCAGCAGCTTATCGCGGGGTGCGATCTACGAGCAGTACTTC. Residues: CASSLSRGAIYEQYF.

The chain combines TRBV28 with TRBJ2-1, with 7 bases identical to TRBD2. J lost 0 bases, V lost 2 bases, and 4 bases had no gene match. The CDR3 is 16 amino acids. Germline V gene lookup returns CDR1 MDHEN and CDR2 SYDVKM. The CDR3 reads CASSLASGNSYNEQFF. The CDR3 bases are TGTGCCAGCAGTTTAGCTAGCGGCAACTCCTACAATGAGCAGTTCTTC.

This clonotype was counted once. This chain uses TRBV28 with TRBJ1-6, with 10 bases that match TRBD1. This CDR3 is built from 17 residues. Germline V gene data show CDR1 as MDHEN and CDR2 as SYDVKM. Trimming took 5 bases from V and 6 from J; bases not matched to a gene: 10. The CDR3 DNA reads as TGTGCCAGCAGTCCAGTCAAGACAGGGGGCGGTAATTCACCCCTCCACTTT. This gives the protein CASSPVKTGGGNSPLHF.

This clonotype came up many times. The chain carries TRBV28 and TRBJ2-7, with TRBD1 as a possible D gene (6 bases). Per the germline V gene, CDR1 is MDHEN and CDR2 is SYDVKM. Trimming stripped 6 bases from V and 1 base from J, with 13 bases between. The CDR3 is made up of 14 amino acids. The CDR3 bases are TGTGCCAGCAGCCCCAGACAGGCTTCCTACGAGCAGTACTTC. The encoded protein is CASSPRQASYEQYF. Variable domain in full (rest from reference TRBV28 and TRBJ2-7): DVKVTQSSRYLVKRTGEKVFLECVQDMDHENMFWYRQDPGLGLRLIYFSYDVKMKEKGDIPEGYSVSREKKERFSLILESASTNQTSMYLCASSPRQASYEQYFGPGTRLTVT.

In its sample, this clonotype was seen many times. This rearrangement joins TRBV5-1 to TRBJ2-3; 7 bases fit TRBD2. The CDR3 runs to 14 residues. CDR1 SGHRS and CDR2 YFSETQ come from the germline V gene. The V segment lost 4 bases and the J segment 6 bases; nucleotides outside the gene matches: 8. In DNA, the CDR3 is TGCGCCAGCAGCGCGGGACTACCGACGGATACGCAGTATTTT. Its protein is CASSAGLPTDTQYF.

This clonotype occurred many times. The chain is built from TRBV25-1 and TRBJ1-1, with D hard to call. Trimming shortened V by 4 bases and J by 0 bases, and 9 bases separated the two germline ends. The CDR3 extends over 14 amino acids. CDR1 MGHDK and CDR2 SYGVNS come from the germline V gene. The CDR3 loop is CASSAPGVNTEAFF. The CDR3 DNA sequence: TGTGCCAGCAGTGCCCCAGGAGTGAACACTGAAGCTTTCTTT.

In its sample, this clonotype was seen a few times. The rearrangement links TRBV4-2 to TRBJ2-3; D might be TRBD2 (6 bases). The CDR3 spans 16 residues. The V end was cut by 4 bases, the J end by 0 bases, with 14 bases between. The germline V gene encodes CDR1 LGHNA and CDR2 YNFKEQ. The CDR3 reads CASSPRDSRSTDTQYF. CDR3 DNA: TGTGCCAGCAGCCCCCGGGACTCCCGTAGCACAGATACGCAGTATTTT.

This clonotype came up a few times. The rearrangement joins TRBV11-3 to TRBJ2-6; 9 bases align to TRBD1. V gave up 1 base and J gave up 2 bases; unmatched junction bases: 6. The CDR3 spans 18 residues. Looked up from germline, CDR1 is SGHNT and CDR2 is YENEEA. The CDR3 sequence: CASSLGTGASTGANVLTF. The CDR3, as DNA: TGTGCCAGCAGCTTAGGGACAGGGGCTTCAACTGGGGCCAACGTCCTGACTTTC.

This clonotype was seen many times. The chain has TRBV10-3 and TRBJ1-6; D is ambiguous. The CDR3 is 13 residues long. The V and J ends lost 0 bases and 14 bases respectively, with 11 bases between them. Germline lookup yields CDR1 ENHRY and CDR2 SYGVKD. DNA for the CDR3: TGTGCCATCAGTGAGTCCGCCCAGGAGGCCCTCCACTTT. Its protein is CAISESAQEALHF.

This clonotype was picked up many times. Written as DNA, the CDR3 is TGTGCCAGCACCCCGCCAACAGAAATATACGAGCAGTACTTC. This sequence encodes CASTPPTEIYEQYF. The J gene is TRBJ2-7, the V gene TRBV7-9; D is unclear. The CDR3 sequence is 14 residues long. The germline V gene has CDR1 SEHNR and CDR2 FQNEAQ (reference sequence). V was pared by 7 bases and J by 4 bases, with 17 bases between.